The T cell receptor (beta chain) under discussion was sequenced for a study of human T cells and chemical hapten exposure. At the level of the study: Chiefly female patients presented with alopecia areata, totalis or universalis.

This clonotype came up many times. TCRdb re-called the RACE reads with MiXCR, one entry per CDR3 protein. The table lists 75,000 to 100,000 distinct CDR3 sequences, about 10% of them singletons. The CDR3 is 12 residues long. The V end lost 3 bases, the J end lost 8 bases, and 13 bases lay between the germline ends. Germline V CDR1 and CDR2: SQVTM, ANQGSEA. Indicated time point: patch test 1, 2 weeks after DPC sensitization. The treatment: therapeutic diphenylcyclopropenone sensitization with weekly scalp DPC. Researchers sampled blood before each patch test went on. People who gave samples had alopecia, were 18 to 70 years old, and were suitable for DPC.

The chain links TRBV29-1 to TRBJ1-1, with D hard to call. The sample consisted of whole blood, taken in connection with sensitization to the hapten diphenylcyclopropenone (DPC). The sequence was obtained from a middle-aged man with alopecia areata. Some clones in this sample may be carry-over from other donors' samples. CDR3 in DNA: TGCAGCGTTGATCGAATGTCCAGAGAAGCTTTCTTT. It codes for CSVDRMSREAFF. Full variable domain (missing parts from reference TRBV29-1 and TRBJ1-1): SAVISQKPSRDICQRGTSLTIQCQVDSQVTMMFWYRQQPGQSLTLIATANQGSEATYESGFVIDKFPISRPNLTFSTLTVSNMSPEDSSIYLCSVDRMSREAFFGQGTRLTVV.